This TCR beta chain derives from a study of shared clonotypes between healthy human individuals. Study-wide results and limits: Naive CD4 clonotype sharing across several donors was around 5%. Sampling covered blood only; tissue repertoires likely differ.

With regard to this clone: Its antigen is not known.

The table came from immunoSEQ multiplex PCR; TCRdb's copy has only in-frame clones and leaves some out. Of 550,000 to 700,000 clones listed, around 78% are singletons. CDR3 length: 15 amino acids. CDR1 MDHEN and CDR2 SYDVKM come from the germline V gene. The V and J ends lost 4 bases and 10 bases, in that order; junction bases with no gene match: 13. The V gene is TRBV28, the J gene TRBJ1-1; 9 nucleotides agree with TRBD1. Sequenced input: memory CD4+ T cells sorted from blood. The sample's subset: CD45RA-negative fraction. This TCR derives from a woman in her twenties or thirties in good health. The CDR3 DNA follows: TGTGCCAGCAGTTCCTCCGGGACAGGGATGCTTGGAGCTTTCTTT. This translates into CASSSSGTGMLGAFF. The whole variable domain, remainder taken from reference TRBV28 and TRBJ1-1, is DVKVTQSSRYLVKRTGEKVFLECVQDMDHENMFWYRQDPGLGLRLIYFSYDVKMKEKGDIPEGYSVSREKKERFSLILESASTNQTSMYLCASSSSGTGMLGAFFGQGTRLTVV.